Described below is a single T cell receptor (beta chain) sequence and its context. Antigen unknown. The data are from a study of OX40 agonist ivuxolimab in advanced cancers. Study-level background: Patients receiving dose escalation had hepatocellular carcinoma, melanoma, renal cell or head and neck cancer. Of mixed ages from about 20 to 90 and averaging about 60 years, the group was 65% to 85% male. Study observations and caveats: At doses 0.1 to 3.0 mg/kg, CD4+ and CD8+ clones expanded. Low normalized T-cell clonal expansion was additionally recorded for some nonresponders.

Assay used: immunoSEQ multiplex PCR; TCRdb lists only in-frame clones, some missing. Among 40,000 to 45,000 clones, more than 70% were seen once, and the ten largest hold about 14%. The starting material was CD4+ or CD8+ T cells sorted from blood, obtained in a trial of the OX40 agonist ivuxolimab. This receptor was identified in an adult with an advanced solid tumor such as melanoma, head and neck, liver or kidney cancer.

Here the CDR3 reads CASSEEGGSGYTF. CDR3 DNA sequence: TGTGCCAGCAGTGAAGAAGGAGGATCTGGCTACACCTTC. The V call is TRBV6-4, the J call TRBJ1-2; D gene uncertain. From germline, CDR1 is MRHNA and CDR2 SNTAGT. V was pared by 3 bases and J by 7 bases, with 12 bases between. The CDR3 has 13 amino acids.